The clone carrying this T cell receptor beta chain occurred a few times. This entry comes from a study of blood T cells in healthy people across ages. The authors ran a second PCR of about 7 to 12 cycles using a sample-barcoded 5' primer and a J-beta primer mix. In TCRdb, the 5' RACE reads were re-called with MiXCR into one record per CDR3 protein. The sample holds roughly 1.6 million distinct CDR3 sequences, 30% to 35% seen once. The sequence was collected from a woman in her twenties or thirties in good health. Sequencing used blood.

The CDR3 region is CRLLAGSSYNEQFF. DNA for the CDR3: TGCAGGTTACTAGCGGGGAGCTCCTACAATGAGCAGTTCTTC. V usage is TRBV20-1 and J usage is TRBJ2-1; TRBD2 matches 10 bases. Germline CDR1 reads DFQATT; CDR2 reads SNEGSKA (reference sequence). This CDR3 is 14 amino acids long.